Described below is a single T cell receptor (beta chain) sequence and its context. Its cognate antigen is unknown. This entry belongs to a study of T-cell memory formation after mild COVID-19. Whole-study context: For the most part, TCR clusters were specific to one donor.

Findings of the study overall: Contracting CD4+ clones lay largely in CM and EM, with CD8+ ones residing in EMRA. The appearance of some responding clones in pre-infection memory suggested that cross-reactive memory joined. Contracting clones from day 15 to 85 had balanced CD4/CD8; later expanders favoured CD4+.

A single record per CDR3 protein comes from TCRdb applying MiXCR to the 5' RACE reads. This sample has under 300,000 distinct CDR3 sequences; roughly 9.4% occur once, and the top ten carry more than 20%. The CDR3 is 16 amino acids. V was trimmed by 0 bases and J by 4 bases, leaving 12 bases between them. CDR1 SGHTA and CDR2 FQGTGA come from the germline V gene. The clonotype was recovered from a man younger than 35 who had mild COVID-19 (a few samples of this study predate the infection). Cell type and time point are not known. The sequenced sample consisted of PBMCs or a T cell subset sorted from them (not recorded which). J is TRBJ2-2 and V is TRBV7-3, with unresolved D. DNA for the CDR3: TGTGCCAGCAGCTTAACACCGGGCCCCGGCACCGGGGAGCTGTTTTTT. This translates into CASSLTPGPGTGELFF.